The 23 T cell receptor beta chains below were found in one sample sequenced in a study of blood T cell repertoires in COVID-19 (dated by TCRdb to the early 2020s). Preparation of the library involved the immunoSEQ multiplex PCR assay. Not all clones reach the TCRdb copy of this immuneACCESS table, which keeps in-frame sequences only. Checked studies attribute under half of the gap to unresolved V genes and leave the rest unexplained. Here the sample has about 170,000 clones; approximately 87% occur a single time. The ten largest clones add up to roughly 3.9% of the sample. Source material: peripheral blood. The receptors stem from a young man with active or convalescent COVID-19.

This clone has a single count. V and J are TRBV6-6 and TRBJ2-5; the match to TRBD2 covers 8 bases. The CDR3 has 16 residues. Germline values: CDR1 MNHNY, CDR2 SVGAGI (reference sequence). Unmatched junction bases numbered 9, after V lost 2 bases and J lost 4 bases. The DNA of the CDR3 is TGTGCCAGCAGTTACGCCCCGAGTCTAGCGGGAGAGACCCAGTACTTC. Protein: CASSYAPSLAGETQYF.

The chain uses TRBV7-9 and TRBJ1-2; possibly TRBD1 for D (5 bases). V lost 6 bases, J lost 6 bases, and 17 bases lay in between. The CDR3 extends over 14 amino acids. Germline CDR1 is SEHNR and CDR2 is FQNEAQ (reference sequence). The CDR3 sequence is CASRQGAAFDGYTF. The CDR3 DNA is TGTGCCAGCAGGCAGGGTGCAGCTTTCGATGGCTACACCTTC.

The J gene is TRBJ2-2, the V gene TRBV2; D is possibly TRBD1 (6 bases). Deletions cut 11 bases from V and 5 bases from J, with 18 bases between. The germline V gene encodes CDR1 SNHLY and CDR2 FYNNEI. The CDR3 runs to 14 residues. The CDR3 nucleotides read TGTGCCGGCCGAGGGGGTGCGGAAACCGGGGAGCTGTTTTTT. Its translation is CAGRGGAETGELFF.

Concerning this clone: One junction end disagrees with the germline gene, perhaps due to a read error. The V and J genes are TRBV28 and TRBJ1-2, with D possibly matching TRBD1 (6 bases). The CDR3 contains 11 residues. In germline, CDR1 is MDHEN, CDR2 SYDVKM. The CDR3 DNA follows: TGTGCCAGCAGTTTGGGGGCGTCTTGGAACTTC. It is translated as CASSLGASWNF.

This chain connects TRBV11-3 to TRBJ2-7; D possibly corresponds to TRBD1 (8 bases). With 7 bases removed from V and 2 bases from J, the gap between germline ends came to 18 bases. Germline V gives CDR1 SGHNT, CDR2 YENEEA. The CDR3 spans 15 residues. The CDR3 spells CASTNRGDRTYEQYF. The CDR3 DNA reads as TGTGCCAGCACCAACCGGGGGGACAGGACCTACGAGCAGTACTTC. Variable domain in full (rest from reference TRBV11-3 and TRBJ2-7): EAGVVQSPRYKIIEKKQPVAFWCNPISGHNTLYWYLQNLGQGPELLIRYENEEAVDDSQLPKDRFSAERLKGVDSTLKIQPAELGDSAVYLCASTNRGDRTYEQYFGPGTRLTVT.

The V call is TRBV18, the J call TRBJ2-2; no reliable D call. CDR3 length equals 15 residues. Trimming stripped 1 base from V and 1 base from J, with 7 bases between. Germline V gene lookup returns CDR1 KGHSH and CDR2 LQKENI. The CDR3 DNA sequence: TGTGCCAGCTCACCACGAGGCCAGAACACCGGGGAGCTGTTTTTT. Protein sequence: CASSPRGQNTGELFF. The complete variable domain, with remaining parts taken from reference TRBV18 and TRBJ2-2, reads NAGVMQNPRHLVRRRGQEARLRCSPMKGHSHVYWYRQLPEEGLKFMVYLQKENIIDESGMPKERFSAEFPKEGPSILRIQQVVRGDSAAYFCASSPRGQNTGELFFGEGSRLTVL.

CDR3 coding DNA: TGTGCCAGTAGTATATCCGCCGCGAGAGGCAATCAGCCCCAGCATTTT. Residues: CASSISAARGNQPQHF. This sequence joins TRBV19 and TRBJ1-5; no clear D. The CDR3 covers 16 residues. Trimming stripped 2 bases from V and 2 bases from J, with 13 bases between. Germline CDR1 reads LNHDA; CDR2 reads SQIVND (reference sequence).

This chain uses TRBV24-1 with TRBJ2-1; 8 bases agree with TRBD2. V trimming: 4 bases; J trimming: 5 bases; junction bases outside the gene matches: 3. The CDR3 length is 14 residues. Germline-derived CDR1 and CDR2 are KGHDR and SFDVKD. CDR3 nucleotide sequence: TGTGCCACCAGTGACTTTAGCGGGAACAATGAGCAGTTCTTC. Translating it yields CATSDFSGNNEQFF.

The V call is TRBV5-1, the J call TRBJ2-5; TRBD1 matches 8 bases. CDR1 and CDR2 from the germline V gene are SGHRS and YFSETQ. The CDR3 totals 16 residues. V shed 4 bases, J shed 2 bases, and the junction held 10 bases outside the gene matches. The CDR3 here is CASSPSPQGVQETQYF. As DNA, the CDR3 is TGCGCCAGCAGCCCCTCCCCACAGGGGGTTCAAGAGACCCAGTACTTC.

The J gene is TRBJ2-5, the V gene TRBV7-2; 10 nucleotides agree with TRBD1. This CDR3 contains 14 residues. CDR1 is SGHTA and CDR2 is FQGNSA in the germline V gene. Germline trimming cut 5 bases from V and 2 bases from J; bases unmatched to any gene: 2. CDR3 nucleotide sequence: TGTGCCAGCAGCAAGGACAGGGGGCAAGAGACCCAGTACTTC. It yields the protein CASSKDRGQETQYF.

About this clone itself: Mismatch with germline at one junction end may stem from a read error. The rearrangement joins TRBV7-7 to TRBJ2-5; a weak D match, TRBD2 (6 bases). Germline CDR1 SSHAT, CDR2 FNYEAQ (reference sequence). CDR3 length: 14 amino acids. The CDR3 here is CASSQTGLEETQYF. CDR3 DNA sequence: TGTGCTAGCAGCCAAACGGGACTGGAAGAGACCCAGTACTTC. Variable domain in full (rest from reference TRBV7-7 and TRBJ2-5): GAGVSQSPRYKVTKRGQDVTLRCDPISSHATLYWYQQALGQGPEFLTYFNYEAQPDKSGLPSDRFSAERPEGSISTLTIQRTEQRDSAMYRCASSQTGLEETQYFGPGTRLLVL.

The gene calls are TRBV5-4 and TRBJ1-1, with TRBD1 as a possible D gene (6 bases). CDR1 and CDR2 (germline): SGHNT, YYREEE (reference sequence). This CDR3 has 15 residues. V lost 0 bases and J 5 bases, leaving 14 bases between the germline ends. CDR3 protein: CASSLVQGMGTEAFF. As DNA, the CDR3 is TGTGCCAGCAGCTTGGTGCAGGGGATGGGGACTGAAGCTTTCTTT.

The rearrangement uses TRBV7-2 and TRBJ1-2; tentative D call: TRBD1 (6 bases). Germline CDR1 reads SGHTA; CDR2 reads FQGNSA. The CDR3 has 13 amino acids. Between the trimmed V and J ends, which lost 8 bases and 3 bases, there was a span of 13 bases. The CDR3 DNA reads as TGTGCCAGCCTCTCCTCAGGGGACTATGGCTACACCTTC. Translated: CASLSSGDYGYTF.

The chain employs TRBV27 and TRBJ1-2, with 10 bases fitting TRBD1. The V gene end was trimmed by 6 bases and the J gene end by 8 bases; junction bases not matched to a gene: 12. Germline values: CDR1 MNHEY, CDR2 SMNVEV (reference sequence). This CDR3 is 15 amino acids long. The CDR3 is CASSRPGQGIAGYTF. The CDR3 bases are TGTGCCAGCAGCCGTCCGGGACAGGGGATCGCGGGCTACACCTTC.

This chain uses TRBV5-1 with TRBJ2-1; TRBD2 agrees at 8 bases. The ends lost 5 bases at V and 7 bases at J; junction bases unmatched: 14. The CDR3 is made up of 16 amino acids. In germline, CDR1 is SGHRS, CDR2 YFSETQ. CDR3 sequence reads: CASRASAGAVRNEQFF. The CDR3 region has the DNA TGCGCCAGCAGGGCCTCAGCGGGAGCGGTGAGGAATGAGCAGTTCTTC.

The chain combines TRBV27 with TRBJ1-5; 11 bases are shared with TRBD1. This CDR3 spans 16 amino acids. The ends lost 5 bases at V and 7 bases at J; junction bases unmatched: 10. The germline V gene encodes CDR1 MNHEY and CDR2 SMNVEV (reference sequence). The CDR3 protein is CASSPQGQGARQPQHF. The CDR3 DNA follows: TGTGCCAGCAGTCCCCAAGGACAGGGGGCTCGGCAGCCCCAGCATTTT.

The chain combines TRBV4-2 with TRBJ1-2; D is unresolved. The CDR3 has 13 amino acids. Germline-derived CDR1 and CDR2 are LGHNA and YNFKEQ. V gave up 0 bases and J gave up 8 bases, with 10 bases separating them. The CDR3 region is CASSQDRGRGYTF. The CDR3 DNA reads as TGTGCCAGCAGCCAAGACAGAGGTCGAGGCTACACCTTC.

CDR3 DNA: TGTGCCAGCAGGCCCCGGGACAGGGTTTCACCCCTCCACTTT. It encodes CASRPRDRVSPLHF. The V call is TRBV3-1 (or the pseudogene TRBV3-2), the J call TRBJ1-6, with 9 positions matching TRBD1. CDR1 is LGHDT and CDR2 is YNNKEL in the germline V gene (reference sequence). The CDR3 is 14 residues long. V shed 6 bases and J 9 bases; nucleotides not matched to a gene: 6.

The gene calls are TRBV27 and TRBJ2-7; 7 bases fit TRBD1. Germline CDR1 and CDR2: MNHEY and SMNVEV (reference sequence). The CDR3 totals 16 residues. The trim removed 0 bases at V and 5 bases at J, leaving 10 bases unmatched. CDR3 in amino acids: CASSLSGRGNPHEQYF. CDR3 nucleotides: TGTGCCAGCAGTTTATCTGGCAGGGGGAATCCCCACGAGCAGTACTTC.

This chain links TRBV2 with TRBJ1-2; D remains unclear. CDR1 is SNHLY and CDR2 is FYNNEI in the germline V gene. Trimming cost V 4 bases and J 1 base, with 10 bases left between them. The CDR3 extends over 14 amino acids. CDR3 region: CASSAQSVNYGYTF. CDR3 in DNA: TGTGCCAGCAGTGCTCAGAGCGTTAACTATGGCTACACCTTC. Combining the CDR3 with reference TRBV2 and TRBJ1-2 gives the whole variable domain EPEVTQTPSHQVTQMGQEVILRCVPISNHLYFYWYRQILGQKVEFLVSFYNNEISEKSEIFDDQFSVERPDGSNFTLKIRSTKLEDSAMYFCASSAQSVNYGYTFGSGTRLTVV.

The V call is TRBV27, the J call TRBJ1-6, with a weak D call TRBD1 (5 bases). The CDR3 is made up of 15 amino acids. Germline CDR1 is MNHEY and CDR2 is SMNVEV (reference sequence). Trimming shortened V by 5 bases and J by 3 bases, and 11 bases separated the two germline ends. CDR3 nucleotides: TGTGCCAGCAGTCCCGGGACTGTCTATAATTCACCCCTCCACTTT. This encodes CASSPGTVYNSPLHF.

This chain connects TRBV5-1 to TRBJ1-5; TRBD1 aligns across 7 bases. The CDR3 loop spans 16 amino acids. The V gene end was trimmed by 4 bases and the J gene end by 2 bases; junction bases not matched to a gene: 9. CDR1 is SGHRS, CDR2 YFSETQ, per germline. CDR3 coding DNA: TGCGCCAGCAGCAGTCCAGGGGGTCTCGGCAATCAGCCCCAGCATTTT. This codes for CASSSPGGLGNQPQHF. Looking up the rest from reference TRBV5-1 and TRBJ1-5 gives the full variable domain: KAGVTQTPRYLIKTRGQQVTLSCSPISGHRSVSWYQQTPGQGLQFLFEYFSETQRNKGNFPGRFSGRQFSNSRSEMNVSTLELGDSALYLCASSSPGGLGNQPQHFGDGTRLSIL.

The gene calls are TRBV3-1 (or the pseudogene TRBV3-2) and TRBJ1-2; the D is unclear. Germline assignment: CDR1 LGHDT and CDR2 YNNKEL (reference sequence). Between the trimmed V and J ends, which lost 1 base and 7 bases, there was a span of 10 bases. This CDR3 comprises 13 residues. In nucleotides, the CDR3 is TGTGCCAGCAGCCAAGTCTCCGAGAGTGGCTACACCTTC. It yields the protein CASSQVSESGYTF.